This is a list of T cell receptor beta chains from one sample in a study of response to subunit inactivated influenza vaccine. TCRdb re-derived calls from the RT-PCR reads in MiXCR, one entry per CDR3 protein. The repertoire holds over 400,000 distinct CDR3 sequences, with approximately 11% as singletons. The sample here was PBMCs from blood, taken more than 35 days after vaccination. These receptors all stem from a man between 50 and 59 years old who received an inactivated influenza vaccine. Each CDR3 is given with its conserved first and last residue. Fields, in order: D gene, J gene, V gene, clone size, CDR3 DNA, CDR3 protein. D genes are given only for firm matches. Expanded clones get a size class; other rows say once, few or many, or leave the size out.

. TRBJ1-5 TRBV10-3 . TGTGCCATCAGTGAGGCAGGGGAACAGCCCCAGCATTTT CAISEAGEQPQHF
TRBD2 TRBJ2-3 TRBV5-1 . TGCGCCAGCAGCCCGGGAGGATCGGGAGATACGCAGTATTTT CASSPGGSGDTQYF
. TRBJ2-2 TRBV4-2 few TGTGCCAGCAGATCACGAAGGTCCACCGGGGAGCTGTTTTTT CASRSRRSTGELFF
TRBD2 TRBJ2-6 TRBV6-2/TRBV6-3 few TGTGCCAGCAAATCCGGGACTAGCGGTTCCTCTGGGGCCAACGTCCTGACTTTC CASKSGTSGSSGANVLTF
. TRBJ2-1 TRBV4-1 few TGCGCCAGCAGCCAAGAAGGGAGGTTTGAGCAGTTCTTC CASSQEGRFEQFF
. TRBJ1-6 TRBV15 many TGTGCCACCAGCAGGGGGGAGAGAGTTTCACCCCTCCACTTT CATSRGERVSPLHF
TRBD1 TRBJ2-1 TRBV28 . TGTGCCAGCAGTTCAAACAGGGGACCCTCCTACAATGAGCAGTTCTTC CASSSNRGPSYNEQFF
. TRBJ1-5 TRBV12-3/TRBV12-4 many TGTGCCAGCAGTTTAAGACCCCAGGGTTGGGGGAGCAATCAGCCCCAGCATTTT CASSLRPQGWGSNQPQHF
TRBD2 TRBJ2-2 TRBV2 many TGTGCCAGCAGCGAAACCGGACTAGCGGGGGGCCAAGTGAACACCGGGGAGCTGTTTTTT CASSETGLAGGQVNTGELFF
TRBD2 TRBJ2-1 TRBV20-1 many TGCAGTGCTATGGGACTAGCGGGGAGCTCCTACAATGAGCAGTTCTTC CSAMGLAGSSYNEQFF
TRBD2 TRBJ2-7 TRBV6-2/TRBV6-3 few TGTGCCAGCAGTTTTGAAACTAGCGGGAGGGCCAGGTACGAGCAGTACTTC CASSFETSGRARYEQYF
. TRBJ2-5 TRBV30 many TGTGCCTGGAGTGTACAAGAGACCCAGTACTTC CAWSVQETQYF
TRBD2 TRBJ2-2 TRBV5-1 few TGCGCCAGCAGCTCCATCGGGACTAGCGGGAGGAAGACCGGGGAGCTGTTTTTT CASSSIGTSGRKTGELFF
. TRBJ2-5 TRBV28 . TGTGCCAGCAGTACCCCAGGACTATCCGGGCAAGAGACCCAGTACTTC CASSTPGLSGQETQYF
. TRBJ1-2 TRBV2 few TGTGCCAGCTTAGCCAACCGGGGAAACTATGGCTACACCTTC CASLANRGNYGYTF
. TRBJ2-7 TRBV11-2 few TGTGCCAGCAGCTCCCCGCGGGGTGACGAGCAGTACTTC CASSSPRGDEQYF
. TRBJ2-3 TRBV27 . TGTGCCAGCAGTCGGACGATTAGCACAGATACGCAGTATTTT CASSRTISTDTQYF
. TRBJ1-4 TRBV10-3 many TGTGCCATCTCGGCGGGAACGGCAACTAATGAAAAACTGTTTTTT CAISAGTATNEKLFF
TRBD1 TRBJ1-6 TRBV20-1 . TGCTGTGCTAGAGATCTTGGAGGGGGCCTCAATAATTCACCCCTCCACTTT CCARDLGGGLNNSPLHF
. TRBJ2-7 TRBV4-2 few TGTGCCAGCAGCCAAGATCCGGGCCACCACGAGCAGTACTTC CASSQDPGHHEQYF
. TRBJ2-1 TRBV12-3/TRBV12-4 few TGTGCCAGCAGGCACCTATCGACGGGTGAGCAGTTCTTC CASRHLSTGEQFF
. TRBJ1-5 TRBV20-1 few TGCAGTGCTAGAGAAATTACAAGGGCCGAGCCCCAGCATTTT CSAREITRAEPQHF
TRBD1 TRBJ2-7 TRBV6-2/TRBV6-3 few TGTGCCAGCAGTTACTTGAAAGGGACAGGGAACTACGAGCAGTACTTC CASSYLKGTGNYEQYF
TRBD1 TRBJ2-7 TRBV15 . TGTGCCACCAGCAGATCCGGACAGGCATCTGTCCACGAGCAGTACTTC CATSRSGQASVHEQYF
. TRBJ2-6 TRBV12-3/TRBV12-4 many TGTGCCAGCAGAGGAAGTGGCGCTGGGGCCAACGTCCTGACTTTC CASRGSGAGANVLTF
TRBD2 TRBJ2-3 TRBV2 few TGTGCCAGCAGTTTCGGACTAGCGATAAGCACAGATACGCAGTATTTT CASSFGLAISTDTQYF
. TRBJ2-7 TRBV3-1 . TGTGCCAGCAGCCAAGTCCCACGTTCTACGAGCTCCTACGAGCAGTACTTC CASSQVPRSTSSYEQYF
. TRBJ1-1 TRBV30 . TGTGCCTGGAGGACCGGGGGTGAAGCTTTCTTT CAWRTGGEAFF
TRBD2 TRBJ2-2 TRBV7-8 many TGTGCCAGTGCACTAGCGGGAGACACCGGGGAGCTGTTTTTT CASALAGDTGELFF
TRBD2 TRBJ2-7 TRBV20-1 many TGCAGTGCCGCTGGACTAGCGGGGGACCCCTACGAGCAGTACTTC CSAAGLAGDPYEQYF
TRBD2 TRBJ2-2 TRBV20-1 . TGCAGTGCTAGAGCGAGCGGGAGGGCCCCGCGCACCGGGGAGCTGTTTTTT CSARASGRAPRTGELFF
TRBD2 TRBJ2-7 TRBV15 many TGTGCCACCAGTCCAAGGACTAGCGGTTACGAGCAGTACTTC CATSPRTSGYEQYF
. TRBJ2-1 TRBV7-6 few TGTGCCAGCAGCTTATCGTCGATAAGCTCCTACAATGAGCAGTTCTTC CASSLSSISSYNEQFF
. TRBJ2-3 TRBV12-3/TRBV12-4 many TGTGCCAGCAGTTTAATTGTGGGCACAGATACGCAGTATTTT CASSLIVGTDTQYF
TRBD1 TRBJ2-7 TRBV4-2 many TGTGCCAGCAGCCAAGACAGGGGGTCCTACGAGCAGTACTTC CASSQDRGSYEQYF
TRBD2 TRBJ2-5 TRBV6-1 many TGTGCCAGCAACCAGCGGGAGTCGGGGGAGACCCAGTACTTC CASNQRESGETQYF
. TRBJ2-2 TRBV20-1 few TGCAGTGCTAAAGCCGGGTATTCGGGCACCGGGGAGCTGTTTTTT CSAKAGYSGTGELFF
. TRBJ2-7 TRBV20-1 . TGCAGTGCGCCCGGGACCGGACTTTTCGAGCAGTACTTC CSAPGTGLFEQYF
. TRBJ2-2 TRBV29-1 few TGCAGCGATCTACTTGGCGGGGAGCTGTTTTTT CSDLLGGELFF
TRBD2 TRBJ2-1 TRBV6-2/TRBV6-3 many TGTGCCAGCAGTTACTCGATGAGTCTAGCGGGAGCCAGCTCCTACAATGAGCAGTTCTTC CASSYSMSLAGASSYNEQFF
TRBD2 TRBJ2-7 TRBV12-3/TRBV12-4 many TGTGCCAGCAGTTCTGGACTAGCGGGAGCCTTGGACGAGCAGTACTTC CASSSGLAGALDEQYF
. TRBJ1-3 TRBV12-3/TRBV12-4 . TGTGCCAGCAGCCTTCAGACATCTGGAAACACCATATATTTT CASSLQTSGNTIYF
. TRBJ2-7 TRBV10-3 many TGTGCCATTCGGCAGGGAAAGGGCTACGAGCAGTACTTC CAIRQGKGYEQYF
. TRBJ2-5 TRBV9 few TGTGCCAGCAGCGTAGGCGGGTACCAAGAGACCCAGTACTTC CASSVGGYQETQYF
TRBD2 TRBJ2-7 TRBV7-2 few TGTGCCAGCAGCCCGCCGACTAGCGGGGTTAGTTACGAGCAGTACTTC CASSPPTSGVSYEQYF
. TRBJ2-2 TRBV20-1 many TGCAGTGGCAGGGGTGGGAGTACCGGGGAGCTGTTTTTT CSGRGGSTGELFF
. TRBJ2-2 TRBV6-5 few TGTGCCAGCAGGGTGGAAACCGGGGAGCTGTTTTTT CASRVETGELFF
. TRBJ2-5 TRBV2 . TGTGCCAGCACTGTTCGCAGCGAGACCCAGTACTTC CASTVRSETQYF
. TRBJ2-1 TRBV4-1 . TGCGCCAGTGGAAAGCCGTCGGACACGGTTGATCTTGAGCAGTTCTTC CASGKPSDTVDLEQFF
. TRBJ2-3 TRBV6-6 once TGTGCCAGCAGAGTAGCGAGGACAGATACGCAGTATTTT CASRVARTDTQYF
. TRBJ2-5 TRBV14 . TGTGCCAGCAGCCCCACGGGGGAGTGGAGAGAGACCCAGTACTTC CASSPTGEWRETQYF
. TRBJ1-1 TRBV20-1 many TGCAGTCCAAGCGATGGCATGAACACTGAAGCTTTCTTT CSPSDGMNTEAFF
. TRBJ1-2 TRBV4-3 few TGCGCCAGCAGCCAGGCCGGGGCGGTCTATGGCTACACCTTC CASSQAGAVYGYTF
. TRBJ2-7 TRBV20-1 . TGCAGTGCTAGTTTTGAACAGAGCTCCTACGAGCAGTACTTC CSASFEQSSYEQYF